Following are 2 T cell receptor beta chains from one sample sequenced in a study of blood T cell repertoires in COVID-19. Assay used: immunoSEQ multiplex PCR; TCRdb lists only in-frame clones, some missing. The sample includes about 480,000 clones, approximately 88% of them seen just once. Sequencing input: PBMCs or T cells enriched from blood (not recorded which). All receptors derive from a woman aged 40 to 50 who had recovered from COVID-19.

In regard to this clone: At one boundary the junction diverges from the germline segment, which might be a read error. The genes are TRBV7-7 and TRBJ2-1; TRBD2 matches at 10 bases. The CDR3 contains 17 residues. Germline-derived CDR1 and CDR2 are SSHAT and FNYEAQ (reference sequence). In DNA form, the CDR3 reads TGTGCTAGCAGCTTATTCCTAGCGGGAGAAGGGTTCGATGAGCAGTTCTTC. Translated, it gives CASSLFLAGEGFDEQFF.

This clone was observed a single time. The rearrangement uses TRBV5-1 and TRBJ1-4; the match to TRBD1 covers 8 bases. The trim removed 4 bases at V and 8 bases at J, leaving 7 bases unmatched. The CDR3 is 14 amino acids. CDR1 SGHRS and CDR2 YFSETQ come from the germline V gene. CDR3 DNA sequence: TGCGCCAGCAGCCAAGGACAGGGTCGCGAAAAACTGTTTTTT. As protein: CASSQGQGREKLFF. Full variable domain (rest looked up from reference TRBV5-1 and TRBJ1-4): KAGVTQTPRYLIKTRGQQVTLSCSPISGHRSVSWYQQTPGQGLQFLFEYFSETQRNKGNFPGRFSGRQFSNSRSEMNVSTLELGDSALYLCASSQGQGREKLFFGSGTQLSVL.